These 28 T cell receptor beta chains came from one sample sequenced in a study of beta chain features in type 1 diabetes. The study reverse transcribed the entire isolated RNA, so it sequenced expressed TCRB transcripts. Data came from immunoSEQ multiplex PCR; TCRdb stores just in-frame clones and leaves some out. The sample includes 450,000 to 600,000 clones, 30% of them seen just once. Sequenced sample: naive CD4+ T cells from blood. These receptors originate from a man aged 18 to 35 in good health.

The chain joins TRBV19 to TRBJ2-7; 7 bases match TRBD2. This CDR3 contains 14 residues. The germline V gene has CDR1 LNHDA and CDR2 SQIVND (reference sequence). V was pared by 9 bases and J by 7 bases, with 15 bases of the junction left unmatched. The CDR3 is CASKGLVGGGEQYF. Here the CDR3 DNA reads TGTGCCAGCAAAGGACTAGTCGGAGGCGGGGAGCAGTACTTC.

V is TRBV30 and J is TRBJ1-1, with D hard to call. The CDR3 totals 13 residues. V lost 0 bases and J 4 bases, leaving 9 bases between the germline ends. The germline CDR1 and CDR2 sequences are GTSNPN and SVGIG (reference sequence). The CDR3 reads CAWSVQIVTEAFF. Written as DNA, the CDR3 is TGTGCCTGGAGTGTACAAATAGTCACTGAAGCTTTCTTT.

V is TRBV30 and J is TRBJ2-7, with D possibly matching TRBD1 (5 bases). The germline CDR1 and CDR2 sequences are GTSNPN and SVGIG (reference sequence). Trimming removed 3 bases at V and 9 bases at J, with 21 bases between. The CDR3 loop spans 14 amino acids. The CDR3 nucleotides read TGTGCCTGGAGCGGTAGGAGTTTGGGGCGTCGGCAGTACTTC. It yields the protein CAWSGRSLGRRQYF.

The DNA of the CDR3 is TGCGCCAGCAGCCAAGCTCCACTAGCGGGAGACACAGATACGCAGTATTTT. Translation gives CASSQAPLAGDTDTQYF. The chain links TRBV4-1 to TRBJ2-3; 11 bases agree with TRBD2. CDR1 is MGHRA, CDR2 YSYEKL, per germline. The CDR3 loop spans 17 amino acids. The V gene end was trimmed by 1 base and the J gene end by 2 bases; junction bases not matched to a gene: 5.

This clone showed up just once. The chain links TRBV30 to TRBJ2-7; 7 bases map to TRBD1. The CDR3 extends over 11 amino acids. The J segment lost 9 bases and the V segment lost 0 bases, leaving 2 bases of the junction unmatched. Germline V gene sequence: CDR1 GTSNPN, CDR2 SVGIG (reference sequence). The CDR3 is CAWSVGGLQYF. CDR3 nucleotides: TGTGCCTGGAGTGTAGGGGGCTTGCAGTACTTC.

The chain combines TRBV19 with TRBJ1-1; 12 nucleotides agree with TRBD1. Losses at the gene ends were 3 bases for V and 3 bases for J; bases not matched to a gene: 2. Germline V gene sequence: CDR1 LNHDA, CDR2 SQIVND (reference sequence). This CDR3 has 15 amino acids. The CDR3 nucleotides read TGTGCCAGTAGTATGGGACAGGGGGCAGACACTGAAGCTTTCTTT. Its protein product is CASSMGQGADTEAFF.

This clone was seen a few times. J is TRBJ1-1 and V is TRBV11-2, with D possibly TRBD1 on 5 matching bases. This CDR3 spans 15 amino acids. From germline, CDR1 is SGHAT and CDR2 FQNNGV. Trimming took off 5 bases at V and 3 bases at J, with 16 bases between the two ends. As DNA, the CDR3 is TGTGCCAGCAGCACCGACAGACTATGGGACACTGAAGCTTTCTTT. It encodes CASSTDRLWDTEAFF.

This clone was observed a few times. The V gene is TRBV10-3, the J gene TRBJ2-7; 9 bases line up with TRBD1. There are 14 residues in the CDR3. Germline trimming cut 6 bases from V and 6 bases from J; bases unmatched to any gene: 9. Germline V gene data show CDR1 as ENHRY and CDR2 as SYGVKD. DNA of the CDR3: TGTGCCATCAGGGAAACCGGGACAGGGTTCGAGCAGTACTTC. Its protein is CAIRETGTGFEQYF.

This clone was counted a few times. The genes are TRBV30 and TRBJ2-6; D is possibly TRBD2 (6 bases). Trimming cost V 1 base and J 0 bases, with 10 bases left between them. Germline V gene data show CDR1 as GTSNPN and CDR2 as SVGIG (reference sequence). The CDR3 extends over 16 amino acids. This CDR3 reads CAWSDGGGSGANVLTF. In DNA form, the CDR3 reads TGTGCCTGGAGTGACGGGGGAGGCTCTGGGGCCAACGTCCTGACTTTC.

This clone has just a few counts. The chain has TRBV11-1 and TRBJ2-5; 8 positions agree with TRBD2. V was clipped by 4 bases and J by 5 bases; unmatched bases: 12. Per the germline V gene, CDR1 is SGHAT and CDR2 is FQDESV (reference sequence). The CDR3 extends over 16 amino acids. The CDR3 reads CASSSRKREFGETQYF. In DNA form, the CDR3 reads TGTGCCAGCAGCTCCCGCAAGCGGGAGTTCGGGGAGACCCAGTACTTC.

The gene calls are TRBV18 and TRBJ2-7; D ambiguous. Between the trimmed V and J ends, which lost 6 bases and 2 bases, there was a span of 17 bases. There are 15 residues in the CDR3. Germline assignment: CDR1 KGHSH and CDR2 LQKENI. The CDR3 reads CASSPDGGSAYEQYF. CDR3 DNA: TGTGCCAGCTCCCCAGATGGTGGGTCAGCCTACGAGCAGTACTTC. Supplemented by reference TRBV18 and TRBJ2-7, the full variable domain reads NAGVMQNPRHLVRRRGQEARLRCSPMKGHSHVYWYRQLPEEGLKFMVYLQKENIIDESGMPKERFSAEFPKEGPSILRIQQVVRGDSAAYFCASSPDGGSAYEQYFGPGTRLTVT.

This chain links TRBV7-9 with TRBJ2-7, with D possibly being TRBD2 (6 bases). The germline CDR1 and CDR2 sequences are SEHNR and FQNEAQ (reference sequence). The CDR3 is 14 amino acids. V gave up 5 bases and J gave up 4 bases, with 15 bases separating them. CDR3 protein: CASSPLRGGYEQYF. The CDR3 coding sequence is TGTGCCAGCAGCCCCCTTAGGGGAGGATACGAGCAGTACTTC.

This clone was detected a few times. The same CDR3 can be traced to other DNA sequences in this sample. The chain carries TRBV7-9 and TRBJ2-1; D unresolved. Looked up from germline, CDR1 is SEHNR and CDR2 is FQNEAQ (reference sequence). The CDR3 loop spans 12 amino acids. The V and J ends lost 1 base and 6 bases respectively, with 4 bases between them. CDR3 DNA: TGTGCCAGCAGCTTAGATAGCAATGAGCAGTTCTTC. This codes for CASSLDSNEQFF.

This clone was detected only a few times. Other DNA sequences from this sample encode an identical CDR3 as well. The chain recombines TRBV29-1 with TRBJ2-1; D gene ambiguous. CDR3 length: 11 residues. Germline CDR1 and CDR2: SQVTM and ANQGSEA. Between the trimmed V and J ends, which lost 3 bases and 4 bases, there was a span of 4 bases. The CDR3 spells CSVDRYNEQFF. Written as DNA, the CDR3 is TGCAGCGTTGATAGATACAATGAGCAGTTCTTC.

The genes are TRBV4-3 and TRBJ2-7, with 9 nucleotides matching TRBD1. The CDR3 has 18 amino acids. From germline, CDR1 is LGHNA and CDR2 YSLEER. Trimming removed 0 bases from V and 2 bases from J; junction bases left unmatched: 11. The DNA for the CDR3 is TGCGCCAGCAGCCAAGACCCCTCCGGGACAGGGCTCGCCTACGAGCAGTACTTC. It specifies CASSQDPSGTGLAYEQYF.

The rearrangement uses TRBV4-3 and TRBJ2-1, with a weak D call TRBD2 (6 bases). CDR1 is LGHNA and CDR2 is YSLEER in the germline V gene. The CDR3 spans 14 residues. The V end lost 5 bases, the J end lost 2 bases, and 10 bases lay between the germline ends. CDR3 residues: CASSARLAYNEQFF. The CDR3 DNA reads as TGCGCCAGCAGCGCAAGACTAGCCTACAATGAGCAGTTCTTC.

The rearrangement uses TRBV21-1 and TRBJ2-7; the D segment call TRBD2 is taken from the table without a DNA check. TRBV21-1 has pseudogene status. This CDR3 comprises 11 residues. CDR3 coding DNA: TGTGCCAGCAGCGAGGGATACGAGCAGTACTTC. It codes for CASSEGYEQYF.

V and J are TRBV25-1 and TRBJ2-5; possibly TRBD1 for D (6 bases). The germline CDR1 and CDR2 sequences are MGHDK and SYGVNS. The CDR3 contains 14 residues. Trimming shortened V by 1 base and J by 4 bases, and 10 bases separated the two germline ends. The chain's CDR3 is CASSESGRGETQYF. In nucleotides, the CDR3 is TGTGCCAGCAGTGAATCGGGCAGGGGAGAGACCCAGTACTTC.

CDR3 DNA sequence: TGCGCCAGCAGCCAAGATCCAGGCGCGGCCTACAATGAGCAGTTCTTC. Its translation: CASSQDPGAAYNEQFF. This chain joins TRBV4-1 and TRBJ2-1; D not certain. CDR3 size: 16 residues. CDR1 is MGHRA, CDR2 YSYEKL, per germline. Trimming removed 0 bases from V and 2 bases from J, with 11 bases in between.

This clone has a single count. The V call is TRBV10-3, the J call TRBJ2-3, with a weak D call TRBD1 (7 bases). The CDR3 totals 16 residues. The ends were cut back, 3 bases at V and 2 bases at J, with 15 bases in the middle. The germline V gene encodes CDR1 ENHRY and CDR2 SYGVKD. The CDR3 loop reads CAISDSTGRNTDTQYF. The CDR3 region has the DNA TGTGCCATCAGTGATTCGACAGGGAGGAACACAGATACGCAGTATTTT.

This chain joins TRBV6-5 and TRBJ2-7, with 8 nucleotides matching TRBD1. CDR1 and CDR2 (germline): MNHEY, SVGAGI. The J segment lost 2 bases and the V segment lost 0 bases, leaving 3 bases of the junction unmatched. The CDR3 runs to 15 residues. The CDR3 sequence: CASSYSDRETYEQYF. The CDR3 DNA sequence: TGTGCCAGCAGTTACTCGGACAGGGAAACCTACGAGCAGTACTTC.

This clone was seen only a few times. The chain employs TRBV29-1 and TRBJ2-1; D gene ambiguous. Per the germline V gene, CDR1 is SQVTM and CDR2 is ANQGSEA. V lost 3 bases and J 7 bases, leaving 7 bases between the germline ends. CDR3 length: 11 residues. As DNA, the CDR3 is TGCAGCGTTGACCGTTGGAATGAGCAGTTCTTC. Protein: CSVDRWNEQFF.

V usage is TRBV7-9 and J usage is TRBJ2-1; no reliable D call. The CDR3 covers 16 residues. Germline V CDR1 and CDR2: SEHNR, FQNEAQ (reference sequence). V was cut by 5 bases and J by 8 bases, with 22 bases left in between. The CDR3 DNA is TGTGCCAGCAGCCTTGGCCGCTCCCTCGGTACCCATGAGCAGTTCTTC. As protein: CASSLGRSLGTHEQFF.

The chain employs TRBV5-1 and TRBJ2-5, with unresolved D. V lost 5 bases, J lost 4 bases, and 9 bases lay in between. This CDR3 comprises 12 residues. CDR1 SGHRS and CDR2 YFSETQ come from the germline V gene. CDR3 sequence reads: CASRWVGETQYF. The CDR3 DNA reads TGCGCCAGCAGATGGGTTGGAGAGACCCAGTACTTC.

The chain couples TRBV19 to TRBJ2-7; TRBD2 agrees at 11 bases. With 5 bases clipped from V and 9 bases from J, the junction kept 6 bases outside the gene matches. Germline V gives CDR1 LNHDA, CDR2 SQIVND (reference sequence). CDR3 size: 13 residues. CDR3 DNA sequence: TGTGCCAGTAGTTCGACTAGCGGGGACGGGCAGTACTTC. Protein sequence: CASSSTSGDGQYF.

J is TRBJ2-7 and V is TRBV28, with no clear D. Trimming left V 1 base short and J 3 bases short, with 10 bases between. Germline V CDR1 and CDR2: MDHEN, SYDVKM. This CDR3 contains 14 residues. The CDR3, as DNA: TGTGCCAGCAGTTTATCAGGCAGGCACTACGAGCAGTACTTC. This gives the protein CASSLSGRHYEQYF. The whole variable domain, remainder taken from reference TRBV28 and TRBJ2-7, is DVKVTQSSRYLVKRTGEKVFLECVQDMDHENMFWYRQDPGLGLRLIYFSYDVKMKEKGDIPEGYSVSREKKERFSLILESASTNQTSMYLCASSLSGRHYEQYFGPGTRLTVT.

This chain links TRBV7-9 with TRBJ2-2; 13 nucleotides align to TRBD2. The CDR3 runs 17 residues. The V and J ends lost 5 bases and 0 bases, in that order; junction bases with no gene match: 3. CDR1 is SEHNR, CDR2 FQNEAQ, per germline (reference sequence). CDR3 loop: CASSRLAGGPNTGELFF. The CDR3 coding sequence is TGTGCCAGCAGCAGACTAGCGGGAGGACCGAACACCGGGGAGCTGTTTTTT.

The CDR3 reads CAWTTGGETDTQYF. The CDR3 DNA reads as TGTGCCTGGACAACAGGGGGCGAGACAGATACGCAGTATTTT. The J gene is TRBJ2-3, the V gene TRBV30; 9 nucleotides agree with TRBD1. Per the germline V gene, CDR1 is GTSNPN and CDR2 is SVGIG (reference sequence). The CDR3 loop spans 14 amino acids. Trimming at V came to 4 bases and at J to 3 bases, leaving 5 bases not matched to a gene.